Listed below are T cell receptor beta chains from one sample, sequenced in a study of cytomegalovirus exposure and HLA in healthy donors. The protocol was immunoSEQ multiplex PCR, while the TCRdb copy is restricted to in-frame clones and leaves out a portion. The sample records 110,000 to 150,000 clones, roughly 80% being singletons. The sequenced material came from PBMCs. Receptor source: a female donor in good health and CMV-seronegative. Both conserved end residues are part of each CDR3. Each record gives: D gene, clone size, J gene, V gene, CDR3 protein, CDR3 DNA. D genes are given only for firm matches. Only part of the rows carry a size: once, few, many, or a class if the clone is expanded.

D: TRBD2
size: -
J: TRBJ2-3
V: TRBV6-1
CDR3: CASSEVAGAPTDTQYF
DNA: TGTGCCAGCAGTGAAGTAGCGGGAGCCCCCACAGATACGCAGTATTTT

D: TRBD2
size: -
J: TRBJ2-2
V: TRBV27
CDR3: CASSRTSGRPNTGELFF
DNA: TGTGCCAGCAGTCGGACTAGCGGGAGACCGAACACCGGGGAGCTGTTTTTT

D: TRBD2
size: -
J: TRBJ2-7
V: TRBV29-1
CDR3: CSATLTSAEQYF
DNA: TGCAGCGCGACATTGACTAGCGCCGAGCAGTACTTC

D: TRBD2
size: -
J: TRBJ2-1
V: TRBV28
CDR3: CASRGLAGDNEQFF
DNA: TGTGCCAGCAGGGGACTAGCGGGAGACAATGAGCAGTTCTTC

D: TRBD2
size: -
J: TRBJ2-7
V: TRBV28
CDR3: CASSTAGVGYEQYF
DNA: TGTGCCAGCAGCACAGCGGGAGTTGGCTACGAGCAGTACTTC

D: -
size: -
J: TRBJ1-1
V: TRBV27
CDR3: CASSLKGLGTEAFF
DNA: TGTGCCAGCAGTTTAAAGGGGCTAGGCACTGAAGCTTTCTTT

D: -
size: -
J: TRBJ2-3
V: TRBV9
CDR3: CASSSENQDTQYF
DNA: TGTGCCAGCAGTTCGGAGAACCAAGATACGCAGTATTTT

D: -
size: -
J: TRBJ1-3
V: TRBV5-4
CDR3: CASREGSGNTIYF
DNA: TGTGCCAGCAGGGAGGGCTCTGGAAACACCATATATTTT

D: TRBD2
size: -
J: TRBJ2-1
V: TRBV5-1
CDR3: CASSDGTSYQNEQFF
DNA: TGCGCCAGCTCTGATGGGACTAGCTATCAGAATGAGCAGTTCTTC

D: -
size: -
J: TRBJ2-7
V: TRBV5-1
CDR3: CASSSLRSYEQYF
DNA: TGCGCCAGCAGCTCCCTTAGATCCTACGAGCAGTACTTC

D: -
size: -
J: TRBJ2-5
V: TRBV27
CDR3: CASSFRDLYQETQYF
DNA: TGTGCCAGCAGTTTTCGGGACTTGTATCAAGAGACCCAGTACTTC

D: -
size: -
J: TRBJ1-3
V: TRBV10-3
CDR3: CAISFPSGNTIYF
DNA: TGTGCCATCAGCTTCCCCAGTGGAAACACCATATATTTT

D: -
size: -
J: TRBJ1-1
V: TRBV7-3
CDR3: CASSLSRDTEAFF
DNA: TGTGCCAGCAGCTTAAGCCGGGACACTGAAGCTTTCTTT

D: TRBD1
size: -
J: TRBJ2-7
V: TRBV11-2
CDR3: CASSPERTGGYEQYF
DNA: TGTGCCAGCAGCCCTGAGAGGACAGGGGGCTACGAGCAGTACTTC

D: -
size: -
J: TRBJ1-4
V: TRBV27
CDR3: CASSQDWPTNEKLFF
DNA: TGTGCCAGCAGTCAAGACTGGCCAACTAATGAAAAACTGTTTTTT

D: TRBD1
size: -
J: TRBJ1-1
V: TRBV29-1
CDR3: CSAWDSMNTEAFF
DNA: TGCAGCGCCTGGGACAGCATGAACACTGAAGCTTTCTTT

D: -
size: -
J: TRBJ1-3
V: TRBV30
CDR3: CAWSVQSNLAGNTIYF
DNA: TGTGCCTGGAGTGTGCAGTCGAACCTAGCCGGAAACACCATATATTTT

D: -
size: -
J: TRBJ1-3
V: TRBV7-9
CDR3: CASSLERSGLGNTIYF
DNA: TGTGCCAGCAGCTTGGAAAGGAGCGGGCTTGGAAACACCATATATTTT

D: -
size: -
J: TRBJ2-3
V: TRBV6-8
CDR3: CASSYPRGLRVTDTQYF
DNA: TGTGCCAGCAGTTACCCTCGCGGGCTGCGGGTCACAGATACGCAGTATTTT

D: TRBD2
size: -
J: TRBJ2-7
V: TRBV5-1
CDR3: CASSQTSVIDTYEQYF
DNA: TGCGCCAGCAGCCAGACTAGCGTGATTGATACCTACGAGCAGTACTTC

D: TRBD1
size: -
J: TRBJ2-5
V: TRBV19
CDR3: CASSIDRTGQGEETQYF
DNA: TGTGCCAGTAGTATAGATCGAACAGGGCAGGGGGAAGAGACCCAGTACTTC

D: TRBD1
size: -
J: TRBJ1-2
V: TRBV19
CDR3: CASSHSVGTGLYGYTF
DNA: TGTGCCAGTAGTCATTCTGTCGGGACAGGTCTCTATGGCTACACCTTC

D: -
size: -
J: TRBJ1-2
V: TRBV29-1
CDR3: CSGESRGYGYTF
DNA: TGCAGCGGAGAAAGCAGGGGCTATGGCTACACCTTC

D: -
size: -
J: TRBJ2-1
V: TRBV7-6
CDR3: CASSVTGSSYNEQFF
DNA: TGTGCCAGCAGCGTAACAGGGAGCTCCTACAATGAGCAGTTCTTC

D: -
size: -
J: TRBJ2-7
V: TRBV10-3
CDR3: CAIKLEDSYEQYF
DNA: TGTGCCATCAAGCTAGAGGACTCCTACGAGCAGTACTTC

D: TRBD1
size: -
J: TRBJ2-7
V: TRBV27
CDR3: CASRWTGTSYEQYF
DNA: TGTGCCAGCAGGTGGACAGGGACCTCCTACGAGCAGTACTTC

D: -
size: -
J: TRBJ1-5
V: TRBV6-4
CDR3: CASSDSVFPRSNQPQHF
DNA: TGTGCCAGCAGTGACTCGGTTTTCCCTAGAAGCAATCAGCCCCAGCATTTT

D: TRBD1
size: -
J: TRBJ2-2
V: TRBV27
CDR3: CASNKRTGAASNTGELFF
DNA: TGTGCCAGCAACAAACGGACAGGGGCTGCATCGAACACCGGGGAGCTGTTTTTT

D: -
size: -
J: TRBJ1-1
V: TRBV6-5
CDR3: CASSYRGGTEAFF
DNA: TGTGCCAGCAGTTACCGAGGGGGCACTGAAGCTTTCTTT

D: -
size: few
J: TRBJ1-5
V: TRBV4-1
CDR3: CASSQYWQGNNQPQHF
DNA: TGCGCCAGCAGCCAATATTGGCAGGGGAACAATCAGCCCCAGCATTTT

D: -
size: -
J: TRBJ2-7
V: TRBV28
CDR3: CASSERNYEQYF
DNA: TGTGCCAGCAGCGAGCGGAACTACGAGCAGTACTTC

D: TRBD1
size: -
J: TRBJ1-2
V: TRBV29-1
CDR3: CSASTGSDYGYTF
DNA: TGCAGCGCTTCGACAGGGTCGGACTATGGCTACACCTTC

D: TRBD2
size: once
J: TRBJ2-5
V: TRBV2
CDR3: CASSRLAGDGETQYF
DNA: TGTGCCAGCAGTCGACTAGCGGGAGATGGGGAGACCCAGTACTTC

D: TRBD1
size: -
J: TRBJ2-5
V: TRBV5-1
CDR3: CASSSTLDRRDRGAETQYF
DNA: TGCGCCAGCAGCTCCACCTTGGACCGCCGGGACAGGGGTGCGGAGACCCAGTACTTC

D: TRBD2
size: -
J: TRBJ2-7
V: TRBV28
CDR3: CASSQREQYEQYF
DNA: TGTGCCAGCAGCCAGCGGGAGCAGTACGAGCAGTACTTC

D: TRBD2
size: few
J: TRBJ2-3
V: TRBV6-1
CDR3: CASTERETDTQYF
DNA: TGTGCCAGCACGGAGCGGGAGACAGATACGCAGTATTTT

D: TRBD1
size: -
J: TRBJ1-1
V: TRBV28
CDR3: CASSTRTGGFTEAFF
DNA: TGTGCCAGCAGTACCAGGACAGGGGGATTCACTGAAGCTTTCTTT

D: -
size: -
J: TRBJ1-5
V: TRBV27
CDR3: CASSRQSSYQPQHF
DNA: TGTGCCAGCAGTCGACAGTCCTCCTATCAGCCCCAGCATTTT

D: TRBD1
size: -
J: TRBJ2-7
V: TRBV6-5
CDR3: CASSYSRTGYEQYF
DNA: TGTGCCAGCAGTTACTCCCGGACAGGCTACGAGCAGTACTTC

D: -
size: once
J: TRBJ1-1
V: TRBV7-2
CDR3: CASSFGTRTVAFF
DNA: TGTGCCAGCAGCTTCGGAACACGGACAGTAGCTTTCTTT

D: -
size: once
J: TRBJ1-1
V: TRBV6-5
CDR3: CASSLGRVDTEAFF
DNA: TGTGCCAGCAGTTTGGGCAGGGTGGACACTGAAGCTTTCTTT

D: TRBD1
size: -
J: TRBJ2-5
V: TRBV9
CDR3: CASSVSTGAQETQYF
DNA: TGTGCCAGCAGCGTTTCGACAGGGGCGCAAGAGACCCAGTACTTC

D: TRBD1
size: -
J: TRBJ2-7
V: TRBV28
CDR3: CASRPGTDGYEQYF
DNA: TGTGCCAGCAGACCAGGGACAGACGGCTACGAGCAGTACTTC

D: -
size: -
J: TRBJ2-7
V: TRBV6-5
CDR3: CATSYGYRRAYEQYF
DNA: TGTGCCACCTCTTACGGGTACAGGAGGGCCTACGAGCAGTACTTC

D: -
size: few
J: TRBJ1-3
V: TRBV6-1
CDR3: CASSGFTAGNTIYF
DNA: TGTGCCAGCAGTGGTTTTACAGCTGGAAACACCATATATTTT

D: TRBD1
size: -
J: TRBJ2-3
V: TRBV4-2
CDR3: CASSHGHTGGLSHTQYF
DNA: TGTGCCAGCAGCCATGGGCATACAGGGGGCCTATCCCATACGCAGTATTTT